A selection of T cell receptor beta chains follows, all from one sample in a study of cytomegalovirus exposure and HLA in healthy donors. Sequencing used immunoSEQ multiplex PCR; TCRdb keeps in-frame clones, though not all of them. The repertoire consists of 120,000 or so clones, with 60% to 85% occurring once and the leading ten covering 3.4%. Sequencing was done on a sample of PBMCs. These receptors all stem from a man aged 30-40 years in good health and CMV-seronegative. CDR3s leave out the opening cysteine and the closing phenylalanine or tryptophan.

V gene,J gene,CDR3 protein
TRBV2,TRBJ2-1,ASGQYNEQF
TRBV18,TRBJ2-7,ASSPDIAGGPGEQY
TRBV10-1,TRBJ2-7,ASSGPSAYEQY
TRBV25-1,TRBJ1-2,ASSESNRGRVGYT
TRBV6-5,TRBJ2-7,ASSRREGYEQY
TRBV27,TRBJ1-4,ASRPRWGAHEKLF
TRBV28,TRBJ2-2,ASSWGQGNTGELF
TRBV5-6,TRBJ2-2,ASRLFGGANTGELF
TRBV5-6,TRBJ2-7,ASSLGAQAQGVGQY
TRBV10-1,TRBJ2-7,ASSESRASESSYEQY
TRBV14,TRBJ1-5,ASSQNGAPGQPQH
TRBV9,TRBJ2-5,ASSPGGQETQY
TRBV4-2,TRBJ1-2,ASSPPSQAYGYT
TRBV6-5,TRBJ1-5,ASSIGSREEPQH
TRBV28,TRBJ2-7,ASRSGLAGPAYEQY
TRBV5-1,TRBJ2-4,ASSSDSPGYIQY